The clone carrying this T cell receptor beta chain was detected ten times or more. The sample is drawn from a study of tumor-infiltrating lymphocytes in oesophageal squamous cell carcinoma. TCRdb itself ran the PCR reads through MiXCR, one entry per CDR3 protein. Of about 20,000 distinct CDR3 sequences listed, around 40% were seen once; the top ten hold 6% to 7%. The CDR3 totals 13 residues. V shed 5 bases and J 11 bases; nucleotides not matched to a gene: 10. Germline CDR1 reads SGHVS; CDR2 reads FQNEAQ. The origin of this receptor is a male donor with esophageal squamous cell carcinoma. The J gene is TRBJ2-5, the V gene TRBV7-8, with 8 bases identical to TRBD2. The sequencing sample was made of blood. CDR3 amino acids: CASSLWGGGGQYF. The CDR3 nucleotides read TGTGCCAGCAGCCTGTGGGGAGGCGGGGGGCAGTACTTC.